The sequence of this T cell receptor beta chain was determined in a study of metastatic and nonmetastatic thyroid tumors. As for the study in general: Repertoires from blood and tumor or nodule tissue of malignant and benign thyroid patients were compared.

The V gene's germline CDR1 is SNHLY and CDR2 FYNNEI. The CDR3 length is 16 residues. In the original processing: Clinicopathological groups of papillary thyroid cancer showed CDR3 differences that were used to build a distant-metastasis classifier. Through MiXCR, TCRdb re-clonotyped the PCR reads. V and J calls and clone size were set by TCRdb, not the authors. The table includes roughly 98,000 clones, about 15% detected once. There were no patients who had received any treatment before thyroid surgery. In this sample, this clone turned up a few times. This clone may be a read error of a much larger clone one base away.

The receptor's source is a female donor with papillary thyroid cancer or a benign thyroid nodule (not recorded which). Some clones in this sample may be carry-over from other donors' samples. The chain is built from TRBV2 and TRBJ2-5; D possibly matches TRBD1 or TRBD2 (6 bases each). Specimen: blood. The CDR3 spells CAGSEALGGGVETQYF. The CDR3 nucleotides are TGTGCCGGCAGTGAAGCGCTCGGGGGCGGGGTTGAGACCCAGTACTTC.